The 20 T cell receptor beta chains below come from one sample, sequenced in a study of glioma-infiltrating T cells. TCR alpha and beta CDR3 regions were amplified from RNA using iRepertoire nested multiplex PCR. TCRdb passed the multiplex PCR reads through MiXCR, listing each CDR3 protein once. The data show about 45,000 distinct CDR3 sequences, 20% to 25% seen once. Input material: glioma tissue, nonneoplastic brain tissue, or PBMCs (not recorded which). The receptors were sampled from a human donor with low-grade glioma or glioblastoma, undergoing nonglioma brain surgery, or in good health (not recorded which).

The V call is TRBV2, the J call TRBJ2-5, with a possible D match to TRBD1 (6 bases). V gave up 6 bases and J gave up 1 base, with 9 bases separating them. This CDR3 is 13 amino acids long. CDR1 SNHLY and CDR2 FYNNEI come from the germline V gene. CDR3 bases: TGTGCCAGCAGCTCGGACAGCCAAGAGACCCAGTACTTC. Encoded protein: CASSSDSQETQYF.

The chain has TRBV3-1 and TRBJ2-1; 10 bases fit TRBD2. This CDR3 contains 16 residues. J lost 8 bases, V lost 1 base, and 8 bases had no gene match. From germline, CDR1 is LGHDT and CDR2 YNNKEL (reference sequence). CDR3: CASSQAGLAEEDEQFF. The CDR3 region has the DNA TGTGCCAGCAGCCAAGCTGGACTAGCGGAGGAGGATGAGCAGTTCTTC.

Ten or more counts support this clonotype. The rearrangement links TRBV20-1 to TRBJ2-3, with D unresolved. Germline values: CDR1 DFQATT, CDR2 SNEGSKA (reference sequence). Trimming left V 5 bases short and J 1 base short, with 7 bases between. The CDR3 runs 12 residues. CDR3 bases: TGCAGTGCTGTCGACCGCACAGATACGCAGTATTTT. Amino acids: CSAVDRTDTQYF.

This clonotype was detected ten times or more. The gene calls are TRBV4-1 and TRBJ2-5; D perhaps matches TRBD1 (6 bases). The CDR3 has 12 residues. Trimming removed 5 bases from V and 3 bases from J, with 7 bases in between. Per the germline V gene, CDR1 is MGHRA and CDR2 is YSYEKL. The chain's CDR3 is CASSGQKETQYF. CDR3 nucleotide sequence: TGCGCCAGCAGCGGACAGAAAGAGACCCAGTACTTC.

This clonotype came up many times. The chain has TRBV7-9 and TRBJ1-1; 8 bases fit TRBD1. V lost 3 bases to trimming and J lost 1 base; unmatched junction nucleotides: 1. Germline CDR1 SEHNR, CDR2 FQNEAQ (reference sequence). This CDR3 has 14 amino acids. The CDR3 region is CASSLGTGNTEAFF. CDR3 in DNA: TGTGCCAGCAGCTTGGGGACAGGGAACACTGAAGCTTTCTTT.

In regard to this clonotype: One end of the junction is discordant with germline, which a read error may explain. CDR3 DNA: TGTGCCAGCAGCCCCGGTCAGGTGAACACTGAAACTTTCTTT. Its protein product is CASSPGQVNTETFF. The V gene is TRBV27, the J gene TRBJ1-1; D gene unclear. This CDR3 spans 14 amino acids. Germline assignment: CDR1 MNHEY and CDR2 SMNVEV (reference sequence).

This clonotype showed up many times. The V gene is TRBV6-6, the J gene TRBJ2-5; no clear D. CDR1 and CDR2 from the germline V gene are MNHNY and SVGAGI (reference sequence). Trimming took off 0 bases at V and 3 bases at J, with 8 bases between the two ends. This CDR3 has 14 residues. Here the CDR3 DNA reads TGTGCCAGCAGTTACTCCGGCGGCAAAGAGACCCAGTACTTC. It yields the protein CASSYSGGKETQYF.

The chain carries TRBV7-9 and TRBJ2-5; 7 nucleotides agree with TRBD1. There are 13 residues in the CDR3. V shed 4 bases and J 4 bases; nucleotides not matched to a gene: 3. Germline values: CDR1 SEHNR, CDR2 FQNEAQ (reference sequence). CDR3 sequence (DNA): TGTGCCAGCAGCTCGACAGGGATAGAGACCCAGTACTTC. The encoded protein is CASSSTGIETQYF.

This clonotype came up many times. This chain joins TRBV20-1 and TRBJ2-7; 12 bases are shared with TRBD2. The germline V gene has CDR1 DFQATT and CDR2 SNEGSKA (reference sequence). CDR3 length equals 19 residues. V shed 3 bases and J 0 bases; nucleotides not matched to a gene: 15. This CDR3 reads CSARASLAGGTLFSYEQYF. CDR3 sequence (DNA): TGCAGTGCTAGGGCCTCGCTAGCGGGAGGGACACTTTTCTCCTACGAGCAGTACTTC.

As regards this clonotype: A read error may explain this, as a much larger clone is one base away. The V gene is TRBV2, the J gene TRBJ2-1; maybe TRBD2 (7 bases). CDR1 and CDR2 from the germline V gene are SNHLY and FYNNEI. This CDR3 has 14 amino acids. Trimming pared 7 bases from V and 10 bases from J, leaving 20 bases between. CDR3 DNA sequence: TGTGCCAGCATAGGACGGGGGGCCTCTCCGGAGCAGTTCTTC. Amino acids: CASIGRGASPEQFF.

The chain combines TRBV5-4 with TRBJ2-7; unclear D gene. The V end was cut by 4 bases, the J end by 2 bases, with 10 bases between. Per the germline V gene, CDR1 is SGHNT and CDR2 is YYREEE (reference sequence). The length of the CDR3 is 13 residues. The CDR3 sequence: CASSEQITYEQYF. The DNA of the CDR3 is TGTGCCAGCAGCGAACAAATCACCTACGAGCAGTACTTC.

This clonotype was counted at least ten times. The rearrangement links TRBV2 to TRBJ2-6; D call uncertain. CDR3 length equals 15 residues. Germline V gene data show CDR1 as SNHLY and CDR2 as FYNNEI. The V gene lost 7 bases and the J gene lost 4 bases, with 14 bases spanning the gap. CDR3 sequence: CASNDAPRGANVLTF. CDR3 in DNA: TGTGCCAGCAATGATGCCCCGCGAGGGGCCAACGTCCTGACTTTC.

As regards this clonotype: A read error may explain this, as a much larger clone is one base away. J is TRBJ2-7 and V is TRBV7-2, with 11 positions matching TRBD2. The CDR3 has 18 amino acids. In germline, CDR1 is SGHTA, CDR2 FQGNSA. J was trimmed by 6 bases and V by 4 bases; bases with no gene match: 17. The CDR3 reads CASSSHAPLTSGRGEQYF. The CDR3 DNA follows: TGTGCCAGCAGCTCCCACGCTCCTCTAACTAGCGGGAGAGGCGAGCAGTACTTC.

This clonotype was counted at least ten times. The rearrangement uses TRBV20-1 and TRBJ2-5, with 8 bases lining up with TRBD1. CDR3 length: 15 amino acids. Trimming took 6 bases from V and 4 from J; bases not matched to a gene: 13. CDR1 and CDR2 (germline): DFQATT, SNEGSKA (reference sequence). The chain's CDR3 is CSAQDAGGRGETQYF. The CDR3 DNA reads TGCAGTGCACAAGACGCAGGGGGCAGAGGAGAGACCCAGTACTTC.

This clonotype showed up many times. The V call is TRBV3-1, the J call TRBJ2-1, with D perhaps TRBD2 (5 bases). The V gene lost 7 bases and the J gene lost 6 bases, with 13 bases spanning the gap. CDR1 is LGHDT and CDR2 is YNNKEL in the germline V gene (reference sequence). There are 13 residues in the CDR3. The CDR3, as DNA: TGTGCCAGCACCAGTCTCGAGGGCAATGAGCAGTTCTTC. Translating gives CASTSLEGNEQFF.

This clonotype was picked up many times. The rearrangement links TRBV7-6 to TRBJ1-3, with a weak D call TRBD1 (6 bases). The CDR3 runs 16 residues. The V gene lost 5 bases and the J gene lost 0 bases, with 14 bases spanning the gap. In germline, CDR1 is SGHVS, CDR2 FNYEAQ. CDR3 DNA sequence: TGTGCCAGCAGCACGAACAGGGTCGGCTCTGGAAACACCATATATTTT. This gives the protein CASSTNRVGSGNTIYF.

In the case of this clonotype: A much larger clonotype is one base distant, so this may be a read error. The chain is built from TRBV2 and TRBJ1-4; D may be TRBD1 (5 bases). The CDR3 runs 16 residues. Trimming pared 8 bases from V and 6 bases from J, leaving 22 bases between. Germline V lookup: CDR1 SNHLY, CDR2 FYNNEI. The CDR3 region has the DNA TGTGCCAGCTCATCGGGCGAACAGGTCGGAGATGAAAAACTGTTTTTT. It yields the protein CASSSGEQVGDEKLFF.

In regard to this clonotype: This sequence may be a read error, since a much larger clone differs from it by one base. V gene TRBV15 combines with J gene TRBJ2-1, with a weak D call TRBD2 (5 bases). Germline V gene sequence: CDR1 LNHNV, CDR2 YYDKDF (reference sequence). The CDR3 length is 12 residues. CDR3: CAASRGGNEQFF. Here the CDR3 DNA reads TGTGCCGCCAGCAGAGGAGGTAATGAGCAGTTCTTC.

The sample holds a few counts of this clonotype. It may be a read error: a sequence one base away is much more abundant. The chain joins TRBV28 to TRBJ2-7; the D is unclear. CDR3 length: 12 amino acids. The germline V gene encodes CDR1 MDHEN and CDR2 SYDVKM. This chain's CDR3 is CASGDSSYGQYF. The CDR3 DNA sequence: TGTGCCAGCGGGGATAGCTCCTACGGGCAGTACTTC.

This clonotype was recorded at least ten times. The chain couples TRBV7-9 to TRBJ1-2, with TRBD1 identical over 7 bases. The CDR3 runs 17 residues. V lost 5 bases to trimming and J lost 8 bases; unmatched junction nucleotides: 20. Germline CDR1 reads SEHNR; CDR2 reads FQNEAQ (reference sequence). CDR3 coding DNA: TGTGCCAGCAGCCCTACAGGGGAGGCAAGTGTGGGTCGGGGCTACACCTTC. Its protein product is CASSPTGEASVGRGYTF.